These 15 T cell receptor beta chains were all obtained from the same sample, sequenced in a study of OX40 agonist ivuxolimab in advanced cancers. Some clones are missing from TCRdb's copy, which holds only in-frame ones; the method was immunoSEQ multiplex PCR. This sample has some 30,000 clones, with nearly 95% found just once. This specimen consisted of CD4+ or CD8+ T cells sorted from blood, obtained in a trial of the OX40 agonist ivuxolimab. Source of these receptors: an adult with an advanced solid tumor such as melanoma, head and neck, liver or kidney cancer.

As regards this clone: Germline and junction disagree at one end, which may indicate a read error. CDR3 bases: TGTGCCATCAGGCCCAGGGACAGTCCTCTTTACGGGCAGTACTTC. Its translation: CAIRPRDSPLYGQYF. The chain has TRBV10-3 and TRBJ2-7, with 7 nucleotides matching TRBD1. The CDR3 contains 15 residues. CDR1 is ENHRY, CDR2 SYGVKD, per germline.

This clone was found a few times. The DNA of the CDR3 is TGTGCCAGCAGTTACCCCGGGACAGGGCAAACTGAAGCTTTCTTT. Its protein is CASSYPGTGQTEAFF. The rearrangement links TRBV6-5 to TRBJ1-1, with 9 positions matching TRBD1. Per the germline V gene, CDR1 is MNHEY and CDR2 is SVGAGI. Trimming at V came to 2 bases and at J to 5 bases, leaving 6 bases not matched to a gene. The CDR3 is made up of 15 amino acids.

The chain recombines TRBV9 with TRBJ2-1; 9 positions agree with TRBD2. The trim removed 0 bases at V and 7 bases at J, leaving 5 bases unmatched. Germline assignment: CDR1 SGDLS and CDR2 YYNGEE. The CDR3 length is 15 residues. The CDR3: CASSVEAGGRNEQFF. The DNA of the CDR3 is TGTGCCAGCAGCGTAGAAGCGGGGGGACGGAATGAGCAGTTCTTC.

The rearrangement joins TRBV5-1 to TRBJ1-1; D call uncertain. Germline CDR1 reads SGHRS; CDR2 reads YFSETQ. V lost 1 base to trimming and J lost 1 base, with 11 bases between them. CDR3 length: 15 amino acids. This CDR3 is CASSLSGQPNTEAFF. The CDR3 region has the DNA TGCGCCAGCAGCTTGTCTGGCCAGCCGAACACTGAAGCTTTCTTT.

The CDR3 region is CASNVAGPLAKNIQYF. CDR3 coding DNA: TGTGCCAGCAATGTGGCAGGACCACTAGCCAAAAACATTCAGTACTTC. This chain joins TRBV21-1 and TRBJ2-4. TRBV21-1 is a recognized pseudogene. The CDR3 has 16 amino acids.

V and J are TRBV11-2 and TRBJ2-3, with D perhaps matching TRBD1 (5 bases). This CDR3 spans 16 amino acids. V lost 2 bases and J 4 bases, leaving 16 bases between the germline ends. Germline loops: CDR1 SGHAT, CDR2 FQNNGV. This CDR3 reads CASSLNPQGAADTQYF. The CDR3 nucleotides read TGTGCCAGCAGCTTAAACCCGCAGGGTGCAGCAGATACGCAGTATTTT.

The chain employs TRBV6-1 and TRBJ2-3; unclear D gene. CDR1 is MNHNS, CDR2 SASEGT, per germline. The ends were cut back, 6 bases at V and 3 bases at J, with 7 bases in the middle. The CDR3 spans 12 residues. The DNA for the CDR3 is TGTGCCAGCAGGGAACTTACAGATACGCAGTATTTT. Translation: CASRELTDTQYF.

This clone was picked up one time. The chain has TRBV7-9 and TRBJ2-7; 8 positions agree with TRBD1. Trimming at V came to 1 base and at J to 6 bases, leaving 11 bases not matched to a gene. Germline V CDR1 and CDR2: SEHNR, FQNEAQ (reference sequence). The CDR3 has 16 residues. In DNA form, the CDR3 reads TGTGCCAGCAGCTTAGACACCCGGGACAGGATGGGCGAGCAGTACTTC. This sequence encodes CASSLDTRDRMGEQYF.

The gene calls are TRBV6-5 and TRBJ2-5; no reliable D call. This CDR3 is built from 14 residues. Trimming shortened V by 0 bases and J by 5 bases, and 10 bases separated the two germline ends. The germline V gene has CDR1 MNHEY and CDR2 SVGAGI. CDR3 nucleotide sequence: TGTGCCAGCAGTTACTCTGGGGATGCGGAGACCCAGTACTTC. Translation gives CASSYSGDAETQYF.

The chain couples TRBV9 to TRBJ2-2; 8 bases map to TRBD1. CDR1 and CDR2 (germline): SGDLS, YYNGEE. The CDR3 spans 17 residues. After removal of 2 bases from V and 3 bases from J, the junction contained 9 bases not matched to a gene. CDR3 DNA: TGTGCCAGCAGCGTGCAGGGGGCGCTGCCACACACCGGGGAGCTGTTTTTT. It encodes CASSVQGALPHTGELFF.

DNA for the CDR3: TGTGCCAGCAGCGTACAGGACACCTACACAGATACGCAGTATTTT. Protein product: CASSVQDTYTDTQYF. V is TRBV11-1 and J is TRBJ2-3; D is possibly TRBD1 (5 bases). The CDR3 consists of 15 residues. Germline V lookup: CDR1 SGHAT, CDR2 FQDESV (reference sequence). The ends were cut back, 5 bases at V and 2 bases at J, with 14 bases in the middle. The whole variable domain, filled in from reference TRBV11-1 and TRBJ2-3, reads EAEVAQSPRYKITEKSQAVAFWCDPISGHATLYWYRQILGQGPELLVQFQDESVVDDSQLPKDRFSAERLKGVDSTLKIQPAELGDSAMYLCASSVQDTYTDTQYFGPGTRLTVL.

The rearrangement uses TRBV2 and TRBJ2-5; possibly TRBD1 for D (6 bases). Germline V lookup: CDR1 SNHLY, CDR2 FYNNEI. There are 15 residues in the CDR3. V shed 2 bases and J shed 0 bases, with 10 bases lying between them. The CDR3 here is CASSESQGYQETQYF. CDR3 nucleotide sequence: TGTGCCAGCAGTGAATCGCAGGGGTACCAAGAGACCCAGTACTTC.

The CDR3 region is CASDSPRDYEQYF. In DNA, the CDR3 is TGTGCTAGTGACTCTCCGCGGGACTACGAGCAGTACTTC. The chain has TRBV12-5 and TRBJ2-7, with a weak D call TRBD2 (6 bases). Per germline, CDR1 LGHNT and CDR2 FRNRAP. Trimming removed 7 bases from V and 3 bases from J, with 13 bases in between. This CDR3 is 13 amino acids long.

This sequence joins TRBV14 and TRBJ2-3; D not certain. There are 13 residues in the CDR3. Trimming took 1 base from V and 0 from J, leaving 2 bases between them. CDR1 and CDR2 from the germline V gene are SGHDN and FVKESK. This CDR3 reads CASSQVSTDTQYF. The CDR3 coding sequence is TGTGCCAGCAGCCAAGTAAGCACAGATACGCAGTATTTT.

In its sample, this clone is medium-sized. For the CDR3, the DNA is TGTGCCAGCAGCTCAAACGTCGGGACAGCAACCTACGAGCAGTACTTC. Protein sequence: CASSSNVGTATYEQYF. The chain has TRBV11-2 and TRBJ2-7; 7 nucleotides align to TRBD1. This CDR3 has 16 residues. Trimming removed 4 bases from V and 2 bases from J; junction bases left unmatched: 11. Germline loops: CDR1 SGHAT, CDR2 FQNNGV.